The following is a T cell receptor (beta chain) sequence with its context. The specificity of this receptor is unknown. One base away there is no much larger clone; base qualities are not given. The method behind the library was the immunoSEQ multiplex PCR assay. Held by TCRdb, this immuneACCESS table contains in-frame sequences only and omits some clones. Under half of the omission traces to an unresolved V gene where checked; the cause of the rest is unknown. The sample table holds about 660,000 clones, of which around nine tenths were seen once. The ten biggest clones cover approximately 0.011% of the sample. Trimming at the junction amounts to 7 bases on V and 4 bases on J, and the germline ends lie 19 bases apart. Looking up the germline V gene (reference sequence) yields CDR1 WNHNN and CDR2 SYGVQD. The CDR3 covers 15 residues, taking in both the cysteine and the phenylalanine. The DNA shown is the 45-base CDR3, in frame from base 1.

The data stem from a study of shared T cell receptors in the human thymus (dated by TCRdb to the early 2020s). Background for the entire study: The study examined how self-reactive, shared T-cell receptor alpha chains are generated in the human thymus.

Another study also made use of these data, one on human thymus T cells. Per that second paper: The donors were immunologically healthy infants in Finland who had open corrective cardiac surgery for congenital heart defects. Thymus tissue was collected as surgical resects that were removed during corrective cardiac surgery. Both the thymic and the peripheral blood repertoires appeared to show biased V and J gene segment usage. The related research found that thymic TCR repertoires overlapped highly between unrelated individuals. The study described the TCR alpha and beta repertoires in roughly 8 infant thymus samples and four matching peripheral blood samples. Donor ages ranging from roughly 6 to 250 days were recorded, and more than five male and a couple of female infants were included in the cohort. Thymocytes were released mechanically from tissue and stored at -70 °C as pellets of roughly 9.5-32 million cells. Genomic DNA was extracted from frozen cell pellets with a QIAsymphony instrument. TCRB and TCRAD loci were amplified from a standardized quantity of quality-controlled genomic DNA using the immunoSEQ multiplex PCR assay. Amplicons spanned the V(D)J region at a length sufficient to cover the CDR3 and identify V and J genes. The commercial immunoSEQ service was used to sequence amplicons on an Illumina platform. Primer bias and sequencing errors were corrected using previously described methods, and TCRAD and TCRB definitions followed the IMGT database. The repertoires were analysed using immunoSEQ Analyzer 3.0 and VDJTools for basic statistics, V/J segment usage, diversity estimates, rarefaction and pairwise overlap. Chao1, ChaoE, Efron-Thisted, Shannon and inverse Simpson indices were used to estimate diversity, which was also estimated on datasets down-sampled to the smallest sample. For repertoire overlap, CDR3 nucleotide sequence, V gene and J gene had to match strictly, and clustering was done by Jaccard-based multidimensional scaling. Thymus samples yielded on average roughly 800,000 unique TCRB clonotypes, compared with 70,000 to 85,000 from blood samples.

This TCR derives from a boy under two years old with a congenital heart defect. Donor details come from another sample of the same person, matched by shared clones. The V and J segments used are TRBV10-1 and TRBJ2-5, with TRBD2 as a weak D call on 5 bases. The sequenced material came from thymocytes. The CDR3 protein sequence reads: CASILPFARAETQYF. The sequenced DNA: TGCGCCAGCATACTCCCTTTTGCGCGGGCAGAGACCCAGTACTTC.